The 19 T cell receptor beta chains below all came from one sample that was sequenced in a study of Graves' ophthalmopathy and Graves' hyperthyroidism. RNA served as the template for amplifying TCR beta CDR3 regions. HTBI-primed first-round RT-PCR preceded second-round multiplex PCR. TCRdb ran MiXCR on the multiplex PCR reads and lists one entry per CDR3 protein. The sample lists some 750,000 distinct CDR3 sequences; approximately 40% were seen once. Sample: peripheral blood. These receptor sequences come from an adult man with Graves' ophthalmopathy.

Notes on this clonotype: Just one base apart from a much larger clone, this may be a read error. V and J are TRBV25-1 and TRBJ2-2, with D hard to call. V lost 6 bases to trimming and J lost 6 bases, with 11 bases between them. CDR1 and CDR2 from the germline V gene are MGHDK and SYGVNS. This CDR3 spans 13 amino acids. The CDR3 DNA follows: TGTGCCAGCAGCCCTACTGGTCCCGGGGAGCTGTTTTTT. The encoded protein is CASSPTGPGELFF.

This clonotype has only a few counts. The rearrangement links TRBV7-8 to TRBJ1-1, with a possible D match to TRBD1 (5 bases). CDR1 is SGHVS, CDR2 FQNEAQ, per germline. V lost 0 bases to trimming and J lost 2 bases, with 10 bases between them. The CDR3 has 15 amino acids. The CDR3 protein is CASSLASRANTEAFF. The CDR3 bases are TGTGCCAGCAGCTTAGCCAGCAGGGCTAACACTGAAGCTTTCTTT.

This clonotype turned up a few times. This chain links TRBV2 with TRBJ2-2; D is unresolved. Germline CDR1 and CDR2: SNHLY and FYNNEI. The V end lost 0 bases, the J end lost 0 bases, and 2 bases lay between the germline ends. This CDR3 contains 14 residues. DNA of the CDR3: TGTGCCAGCAGTGAAGCGTCGAACACCGGGGAGCTGTTTTTT. Translation: CASSEASNTGELFF.

This clonotype has a count of ten or more. The V and J genes are TRBV19 and TRBJ1-1, with D unresolved. There are 12 residues in the CDR3. Trimming shortened V by 9 bases and J by 1 base, and 9 bases separated the two germline ends. CDR1 and CDR2 (germline): LNHDA, SQIVND (reference sequence). The CDR3 here is CASVTENTEAFF. CDR3 coding DNA: TGTGCCAGCGTCACCGAGAACACTGAAGCTTTCTTT.

The chain combines TRBV25-1 with TRBJ2-2; TRBD1 aligns across 8 bases. This CDR3 has 16 residues. Germline V gene data show CDR1 as MGHDK and CDR2 as SYGVNS. V was pared by 3 bases and J by 6 bases, with 9 bases of the junction left unmatched. CDR3 residues: CASSDGAGGIAGELFF. The DNA of the CDR3 is TGTGCCAGCAGTGACGGGGCAGGGGGCATCGCCGGGGAGCTGTTTTTT.

This clonotype was recorded many times. The chain recombines TRBV9 with TRBJ1-2; no definite D call. Germline values: CDR1 SGDLS, CDR2 YYNGEE. The CDR3 contains 13 residues. Trimming shortened V by 0 bases and J by 8 bases, and 11 bases separated the two germline ends. The CDR3 nucleotides read TGTGCCAGCAGCGTAGAATGGAAGGGAGGCTACACCTTC. Translating it yields CASSVEWKGGYTF.

This clonotype was recorded many times. V is TRBV20-1 and J is TRBJ1-1, with D possibly being TRBD1 (6 bases). The ends were cut back, 5 bases at V and 1 base at J, with 11 bases in the middle. Per the germline V gene, CDR1 is DFQATT and CDR2 is SNEGSKA (reference sequence). CDR3 length: 13 amino acids. The CDR3 reads CSAHDRPNTEAFF. The CDR3 coding sequence is TGCAGTGCTCATGACAGGCCGAACACTGAAGCTTTCTTT.

The chain joins TRBV9 to TRBJ2-7, with D unresolved. This CDR3 region has 15 residues. Germline V gene sequence: CDR1 SGDLS, CDR2 YYNGEE. The ends were cut back, 0 bases at V and 7 bases at J, with 17 bases in the middle. CDR3 residues: CASSVEGSTYNEQYF. DNA for the CDR3: TGTGCCAGCAGCGTAGAAGGCAGTACCTACAATGAGCAGTACTTC.

The gene calls are TRBV9 and TRBJ2-1, with 7 bases lining up with TRBD2. CDR1 is SGDLS and CDR2 is YYNGEE in the germline V gene. The CDR3 is 16 amino acids. With 0 bases clipped from V and 5 bases from J, the junction kept 8 bases outside the gene matches. This chain's CDR3 is CASSVERRERDNEQFF. The CDR3 bases are TGTGCCAGCAGCGTAGAGAGGCGGGAGAGGGACAATGAGCAGTTCTTC.

This clonotype was seen a few times. The junction departs from germline at one end; a sequencing error may be responsible. This rearrangement joins TRBV10-3 to TRBJ1-5; 9 bases map to TRBD1. Germline V gene sequence: CDR1 ENHRY, CDR2 SYGVKD. The CDR3 spans 15 residues. Written as DNA, the CDR3 is TGTGCCAGCAGTGTGGGACAGGGAGCATATCAGCCCCAGCATTTT. Protein product: CASSVGQGAYQPQHF.

The V gene is TRBV28, the J gene TRBJ2-5, with a weak D call TRBD1 (5 bases). Germline CDR1 MDHEN, CDR2 SYDVKM. The ends were cut back, 6 bases at V and 5 bases at J, with 10 bases in the middle. The CDR3 extends over 12 amino acids. CDR3 coding DNA: TGTGCCAGCAGCGCGAACAGGGAGACCCAGTACTTC. Protein product: CASSANRETQYF.

The chain joins TRBV29-1 to TRBJ2-5, with TRBD2 identical over 8 bases. This CDR3 spans 15 amino acids. Trimming at V came to 5 bases and at J to 4 bases, leaving 12 bases not matched to a gene. The germline gives CDR1 SQVTM, CDR2 ANQGSEA. CDR3 residues: CSVQLAVGIRETQYF. CDR3 DNA sequence: TGCAGCGTTCAACTAGCGGTCGGTATTAGAGAGACCCAGTACTTC.

This clonotype was counted at least ten times. The chain carries TRBV7-9 and TRBJ1-1; TRBD1 matches at 7 bases. The germline V gene has CDR1 SEHNR and CDR2 FQNEAQ (reference sequence). V lost 5 bases and J lost 5; bases outside the gene matches: 14. The CDR3 contains 16 residues. The CDR3 bases are TGTGCCAGCAGCCAATTCATCGACAGGGTCGCGACTGAAGCTTTCTTT. Its translation: CASSQFIDRVATEAFF.

This clonotype showed up many times. V and J are TRBV7-9 and TRBJ1-1; no firm D call. Deletions cut 5 bases from V and 1 base from J, with 8 bases between. CDR1 SEHNR and CDR2 FQNEAQ come from the germline V gene (reference sequence). CDR3 length: 13 amino acids. The DNA for the CDR3 is TGTGCCAGCAGCATGAACAGGAACACTGAAGCTTTCTTT. Its translation is CASSMNRNTEAFF.

This clonotype showed up just a few times. V and J are TRBV7-2 and TRBJ2-5; D perhaps matches TRBD2 (6 bases). The CDR3 runs 16 residues. V lost 3 bases to trimming and J lost 3 bases, with 17 bases between them. CDR1 and CDR2 from the germline V gene are SGHTA and FQGNSA. This chain's CDR3 is CASSFGLVTGEETQYF. The CDR3 DNA sequence: TGTGCCAGCAGCTTCGGGCTCGTAACGGGAGAAGAGACCCAGTACTTC.

This chain connects TRBV12-3 or TRBV12-4 to TRBJ1-1; 8 bases match TRBD1. This CDR3 region has 16 residues. J was trimmed by 4 bases and V by 1 base; bases with no gene match: 8. The CDR3 DNA sequence: TGTGCCAGCAGTTTAGAAACAGGGGGTTCGGGCACTGAAGCTTTCTTT. Protein product: CASSLETGGSGTEAFF.

This clonotype was observed a few times. The chain recombines TRBV20-1 with TRBJ2-7; 11 positions agree with TRBD2. This CDR3 comprises 16 residues. The ends lost 2 bases at V and 3 bases at J; junction bases unmatched: 9. CDR1 is DFQATT and CDR2 is SNEGSKA in the germline V gene (reference sequence). The CDR3 here is CSARPVLAGAFYEQYF. Here the CDR3 DNA reads TGCAGTGCTAGACCCGTACTAGCGGGGGCCTTCTACGAGCAGTACTTC.

The chain employs TRBV9 and TRBJ2-6; D unresolved. Per the germline V gene, CDR1 is SGDLS and CDR2 is YYNGEE. The CDR3 spans 13 residues. Trimming left V 10 bases short and J 0 bases short, with 8 bases between. This CDR3 reads CASDRSGANVLTF. CDR3 nucleotides: TGTGCCTCCGATCGCTCTGGGGCCAACGTCCTGACTTTC.

The chain carries TRBV15 and TRBJ1-1; no clear D gene. Germline CDR1 is LNHNV and CDR2 is YYDKDF (reference sequence). The length of the CDR3 is 13 residues. V was trimmed by 4 bases and J by 2 bases, leaving 8 bases between them. The CDR3 coding sequence is TGTGCCACCAGCAACCGACACAACACTGAAGCTTTCTTT. Translating gives CATSNRHNTEAFF. The whole variable domain, filled in from reference TRBV15 and TRBJ1-1, reads DAMVIQNPRYQVTQFGKPVTLSCSQTLNHNVMYWYQQKSSQAPKLLFHYYDKDFNNEADTPDNFQSRRPNTSFCFLDIRSPGLGDTAMYLCATSNRHNTEAFFGQGTRLTVV.